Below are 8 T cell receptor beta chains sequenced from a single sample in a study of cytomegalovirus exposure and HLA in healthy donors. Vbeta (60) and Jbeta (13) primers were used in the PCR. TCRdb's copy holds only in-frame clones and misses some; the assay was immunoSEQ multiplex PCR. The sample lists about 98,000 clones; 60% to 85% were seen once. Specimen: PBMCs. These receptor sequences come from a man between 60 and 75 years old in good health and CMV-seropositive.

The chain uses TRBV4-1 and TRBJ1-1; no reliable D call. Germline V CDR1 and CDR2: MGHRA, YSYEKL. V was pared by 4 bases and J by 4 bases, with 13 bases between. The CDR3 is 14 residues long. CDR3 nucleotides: TGCGCCAGCAGCCCGCCTACCCTAACCACTGAAGCTTTCTTT. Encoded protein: CASSPPTLTTEAFF.

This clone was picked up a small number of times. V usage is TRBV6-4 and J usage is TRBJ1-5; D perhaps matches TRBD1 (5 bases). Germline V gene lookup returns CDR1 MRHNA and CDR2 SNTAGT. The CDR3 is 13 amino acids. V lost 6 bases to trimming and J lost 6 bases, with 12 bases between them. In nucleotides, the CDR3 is TGTGCCAGCAGCAGGGAAGGTGGTCAGCCCCAGCATTTT. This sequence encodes CASSREGGQPQHF.

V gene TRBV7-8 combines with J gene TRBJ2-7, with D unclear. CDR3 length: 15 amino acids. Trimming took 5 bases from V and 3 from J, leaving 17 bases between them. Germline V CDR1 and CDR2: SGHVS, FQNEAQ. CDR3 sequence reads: CASSPIIELSYEQYF. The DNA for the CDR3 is TGTGCCAGCAGCCCAATCATAGAGTTAAGCTACGAGCAGTACTTC.

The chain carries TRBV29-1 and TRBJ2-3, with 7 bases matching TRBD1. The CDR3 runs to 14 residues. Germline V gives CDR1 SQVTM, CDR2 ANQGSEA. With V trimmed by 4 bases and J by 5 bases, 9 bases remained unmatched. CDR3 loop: CSVVGGTAGDTQYF. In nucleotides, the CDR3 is TGCAGCGTTGTAGGGGGCACCGCGGGAGATACGCAGTATTTT.

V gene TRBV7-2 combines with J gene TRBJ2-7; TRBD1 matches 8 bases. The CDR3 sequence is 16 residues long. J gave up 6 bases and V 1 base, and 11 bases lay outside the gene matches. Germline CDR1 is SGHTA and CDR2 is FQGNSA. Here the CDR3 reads CASSLGQGRITGEQYF. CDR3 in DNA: TGTGCCAGCAGCTTAGGACAGGGGAGGATTACGGGCGAGCAGTACTTC. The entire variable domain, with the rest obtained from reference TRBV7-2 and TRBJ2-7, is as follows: GAGVSQSPSNKVTEKGKDVELRCDPISGHTALYWYRQSLGQGLEFLIYFQGNSAPDKSGLPSDRFSAERTGGSVSTLTIQRTQQEDSAVYLCASSLGQGRITGEQYFGPGTRLTVT.

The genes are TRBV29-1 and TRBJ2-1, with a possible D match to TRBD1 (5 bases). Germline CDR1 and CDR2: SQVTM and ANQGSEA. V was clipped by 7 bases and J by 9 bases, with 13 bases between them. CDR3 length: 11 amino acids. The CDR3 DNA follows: TGCAGCGGTCTCAGGGTAGGTGAGCAGTTCTTC. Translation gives CSGLRVGEQFF.

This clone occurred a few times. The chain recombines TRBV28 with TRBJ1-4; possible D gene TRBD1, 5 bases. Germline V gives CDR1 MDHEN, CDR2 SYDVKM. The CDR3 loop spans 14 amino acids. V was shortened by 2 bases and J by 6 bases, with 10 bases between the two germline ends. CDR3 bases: TGTGCCAGCAGTTTACCAGGGTTTGATGAAAAACTGTTTTTT. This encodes CASSLPGFDEKLFF.

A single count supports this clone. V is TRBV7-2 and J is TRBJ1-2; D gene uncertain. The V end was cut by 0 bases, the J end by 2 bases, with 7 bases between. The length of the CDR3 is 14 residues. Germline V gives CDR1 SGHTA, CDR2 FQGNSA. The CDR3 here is CASSLAHNNYGYTF. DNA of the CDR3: TGTGCCAGCAGCTTAGCTCACAACAACTATGGCTACACCTTC.